Each of the 2 T cell receptor beta chains below was sequenced from the same sample in a study of cytomegalovirus exposure and HLA in healthy donors. Primers: 60 Vbeta forward and 13 Jbeta reverse. Only in-frame clones appear in the TCRdb table, and some are missing; sequencing was by immunoSEQ multiplex PCR. The repertoire holds 150,000 to 200,000 clones, with 78% as singletons. Sequencing was done on a sample of PBMCs. The origin of the receptors is a woman aged 25-40 years in good health and CMV-seropositive.

This clone was picked up one time. The chain uses TRBV15 and TRBJ1-5; TRBD1 might be the D (5 bases). Germline assignment: CDR1 LNHNV and CDR2 YYDKDF (reference sequence). V was cut by 6 bases and J by 1 base, with 13 bases left in between. The CDR3 is 15 residues long. The CDR3 coding sequence is TGTGCCACCAGGTCAGACGGGGGGAGCAATCAGCCCCAGCATTTT. Its translation is CATRSDGGSNQPQHF. The complete variable domain, with remaining parts taken from reference TRBV15 and TRBJ1-5, reads DAMVIQNPRYQVTQFGKPVTLSCSQTLNHNVMYWYQQKSSQAPKLLFHYYDKDFNNEADTPDNFQSRRPNTSFCFLDIRSPGLGDTAMYLCATRSDGGSNQPQHFGDGTRLSIL.

The table lists this clone with a few counts. The V call is TRBV5-6, the J call TRBJ1-4; D gene unclear. In germline, CDR1 is SGHDT, CDR2 YYEEEE. This CDR3 comprises 15 residues. V was clipped by 4 bases and J by 6 bases, with 16 bases between them. CDR3: CASSPDPGSYEKLFF. As DNA, the CDR3 is TGTGCCAGCAGCCCGGACCCCGGGAGCTATGAAAAACTGTTTTTT. The variable domain in full, completed from reference TRBV5-6 and TRBJ1-4, reads DAGVTQSPTHLIKTRGQQVTLRCSPKSGHDTVSWYQQALGQGPQFIFQYYEEEERQRGNFPDRFSGHQFPNYSSELNVNALLLGDSALYLCASSPDPGSYEKLFFGSGTQLSVL.